A single sample is the source of the 5 T cell receptor beta chains below, sequenced in a study of breast tumors, draining lymph nodes, adjacent tissues. Samples came from axillary lymph nodes draining the breast cancer. TCRdb processed the multiplex PCR reads anew with MiXCR; each CDR3 protein has one entry. The sample gives 150,000 to 200,000 distinct CDR3 sequences, 30% to 40% of which show up once; about 3.7% is in the top ten. The sample comprised axillary lymph node tissue. All receptors derive from a female donor with breast cancer. Some clones in this sample may be carry-over from other donors' samples.

This clonotype was counted a single time. CDR3 DNA sequence: TGTGCCAGCAGTTTAGGAGTGTCCTGGGGCTACTATGGCTACACCTTC. Its protein product is CASSLGVSWGYYGYTF. The chain has TRBV12-3 or TRBV12-4 and TRBJ1-2; D is perhaps TRBD1 (5 bases). The length of the CDR3 is 16 residues. V lost 1 base to trimming and J lost 3 bases, with 15 bases between them.

The sample holds many counts of this clonotype. A read error may be the cause here, since a much bigger clone is one base away. The rearrangement joins TRBV20-1 to TRBJ1-6, with D hard to call. The CDR3 spans 15 residues. Per germline, CDR1 DFQATT and CDR2 SNEGSKA (reference sequence). The CDR3: CSATGAGSYTSPLHF. The CDR3 DNA sequence: TGCAGTGCTACTGGTGCAGGATCCTATACTTCACCCCTCCACTTT.

This clonotype has ten or more counts. DNA for the CDR3: TGTGCCTGGTCTGACCGGACTCTTGAGCAGTTCTTC. It is translated as CAWSDRTLEQFF. This sequence joins TRBV30 and TRBJ2-1; maybe TRBD2 (5 bases). Germline CDR1 is GTSNPN and CDR2 is SVGIG (reference sequence). CDR3 length: 12 residues. Trimming left V 5 bases short and J 9 bases short, with 14 bases between.

This clonotype was seen at least ten times. The chain links TRBV30 to TRBJ1-6, with unresolved D. V was pared by 1 base and J by 7 bases, with 2 bases between. The CDR3 spans 11 residues. Germline V CDR1 and CDR2: GTSNPN, SVGIG (reference sequence). This chain's CDR3 is CAWSANSPLHF. CDR3 coding DNA: TGTGCCTGGAGTGCGAATTCACCCCTCCACTTT.

The chain employs TRBV7-8 and TRBJ1-1; 10 nucleotides agree with TRBD1. The V and J ends lost 1 base and 8 bases, in that order; junction bases with no gene match: 10. The CDR3 is made up of 16 amino acids. Per the germline V gene, CDR1 is SGHVS and CDR2 is FQNEAQ. The CDR3 nucleotides read TGTGCCAGCAGCTTAGGGGTCTGGGACAGGGGTCTAGAAGCTTTCTTT. Its protein product is CASSLGVWDRGLEAFF.